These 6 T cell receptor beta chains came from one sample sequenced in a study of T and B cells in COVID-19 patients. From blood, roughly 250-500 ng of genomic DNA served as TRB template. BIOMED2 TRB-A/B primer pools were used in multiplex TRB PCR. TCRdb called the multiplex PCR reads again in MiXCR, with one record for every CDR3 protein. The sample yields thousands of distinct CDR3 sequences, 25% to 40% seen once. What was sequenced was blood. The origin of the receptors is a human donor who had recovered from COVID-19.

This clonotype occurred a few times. The CDR3 DNA reads as TGTGCCAGCAGTGTAAGCGGGGGGGCCTACAATGAGCAGTTCTTC. This encodes CASSVSGGAYNEQFF. J is TRBJ2-1 and V is TRBV6-4; 10 bases map to TRBD2. The CDR3 loop spans 15 amino acids. The ends lost 4 bases at V and 2 bases at J; junction bases unmatched: 2. Germline CDR1 is MRHNA and CDR2 is SNTAGT.

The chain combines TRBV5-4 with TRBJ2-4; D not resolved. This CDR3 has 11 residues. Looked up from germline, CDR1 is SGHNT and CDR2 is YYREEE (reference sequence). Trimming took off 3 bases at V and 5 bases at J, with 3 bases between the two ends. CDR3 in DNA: TGTGCCAGCAGCTCCCAAAACATTCAGTACTTC. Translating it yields CASSSQNIQYF. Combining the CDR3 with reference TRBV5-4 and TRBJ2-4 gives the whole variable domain ETGVTQSPTHLIKTRGQQVTLRCSSQSGHNTVSWYQQALGQGPQFIFQYYREEENGRGNFPPRFSGLQFPNYSSELNVNALELDDSALYLCASSSQNIQYFGAGTRLSVL.

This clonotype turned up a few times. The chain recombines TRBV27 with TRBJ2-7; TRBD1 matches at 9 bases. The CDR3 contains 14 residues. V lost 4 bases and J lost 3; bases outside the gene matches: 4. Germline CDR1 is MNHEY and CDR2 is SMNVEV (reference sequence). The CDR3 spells CASSSPGQGYEQYF. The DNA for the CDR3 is TGTGCCAGCAGTTCCCCGGGACAGGGCTACGAGCAGTACTTC.

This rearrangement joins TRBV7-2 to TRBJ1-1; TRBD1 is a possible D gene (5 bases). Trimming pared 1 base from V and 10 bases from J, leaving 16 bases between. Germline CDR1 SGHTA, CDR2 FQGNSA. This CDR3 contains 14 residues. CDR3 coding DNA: TGTGCCAGCAGCTTAGATCTTAGGGGAAATAGAGCTTTCTTT. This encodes CASSLDLRGNRAFF.

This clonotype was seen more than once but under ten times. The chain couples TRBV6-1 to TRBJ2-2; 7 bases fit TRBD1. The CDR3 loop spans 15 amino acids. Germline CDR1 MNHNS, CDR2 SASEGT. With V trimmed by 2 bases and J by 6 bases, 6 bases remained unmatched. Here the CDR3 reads CASSEIPQGAGELFF. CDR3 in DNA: TGTGCCAGCAGTGAAATCCCTCAGGGGGCCGGGGAGCTGTTTTTT.

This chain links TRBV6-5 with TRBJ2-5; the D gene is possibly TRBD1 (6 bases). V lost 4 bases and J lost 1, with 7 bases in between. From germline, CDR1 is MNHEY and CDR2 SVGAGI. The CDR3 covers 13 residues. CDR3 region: CASSSTGQETQYF. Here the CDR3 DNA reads TGTGCCAGCAGTTCGACAGGCCAAGAGACCCAGTACTTC.